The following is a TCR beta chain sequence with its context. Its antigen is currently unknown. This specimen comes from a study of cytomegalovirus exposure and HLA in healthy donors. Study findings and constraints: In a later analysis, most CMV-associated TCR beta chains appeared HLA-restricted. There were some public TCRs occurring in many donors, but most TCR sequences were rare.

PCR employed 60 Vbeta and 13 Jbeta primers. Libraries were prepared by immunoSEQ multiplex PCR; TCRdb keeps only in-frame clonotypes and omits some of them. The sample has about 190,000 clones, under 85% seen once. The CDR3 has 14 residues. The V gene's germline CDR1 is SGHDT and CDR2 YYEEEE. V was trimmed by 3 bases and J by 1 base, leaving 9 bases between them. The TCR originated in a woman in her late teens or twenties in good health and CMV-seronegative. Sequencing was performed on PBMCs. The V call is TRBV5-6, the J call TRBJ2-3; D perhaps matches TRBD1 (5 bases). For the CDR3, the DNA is TGTGCCAGCAGCTCCAAGACAGGCACAGATACGCAGTATTTT. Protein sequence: CASSSKTGTDTQYF.